This T cell receptor beta chain was sequenced in a study of shared clonotypes between healthy human individuals. Trimming removed 0 bases from V and 3 bases from J; junction bases left unmatched: 8. Germline CDR1 is SGDLS and CDR2 is YYNGEE. The CDR3 loop spans 16 amino acids. Assay: immunoSEQ multiplex PCR; the TCRdb copy retains only in-frame clones and omits some. In the table there are 2 million to 2.5 million clones, roughly 93% of which are singletons. The chain is built from TRBV9 and TRBJ2-7, with TRBD2 identical over 8 bases. This sequence originates from a young man in good health. Some clones in this sample may be carry-over from other donors' samples. Sequencing was carried out using naive CD4+ T cells from PBMCs. Specified subset: CD45RA+ positively selected. The chain's CDR3 is CASSVGVSGRGYEQYF. Written as DNA, the CDR3 is TGTGCCAGCAGCGTAGGGGTCAGCGGGAGAGGCTACGAGCAGTACTTC.